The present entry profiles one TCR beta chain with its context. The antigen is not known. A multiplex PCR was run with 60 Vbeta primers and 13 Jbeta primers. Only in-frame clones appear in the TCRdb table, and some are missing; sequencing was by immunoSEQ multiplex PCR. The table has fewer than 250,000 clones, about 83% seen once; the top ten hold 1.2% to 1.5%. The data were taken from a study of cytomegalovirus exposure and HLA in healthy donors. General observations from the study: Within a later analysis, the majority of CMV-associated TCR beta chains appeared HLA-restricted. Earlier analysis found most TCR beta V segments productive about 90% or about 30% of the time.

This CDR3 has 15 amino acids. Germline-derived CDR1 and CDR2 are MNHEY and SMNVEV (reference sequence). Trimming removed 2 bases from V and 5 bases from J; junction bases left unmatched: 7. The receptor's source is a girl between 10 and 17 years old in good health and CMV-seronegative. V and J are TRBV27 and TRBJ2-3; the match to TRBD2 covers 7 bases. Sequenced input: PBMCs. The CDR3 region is CASSLRAGAIDTQYF. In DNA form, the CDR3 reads TGTGCCAGCAGTTTAAGGGCGGGAGCGATAGATACGCAGTATTTT.